A selection of T cell receptor beta chains follows, all from one sample in a study of blood T cell repertoires in COVID-19. Profiling relied on immunoSEQ multiplex PCR, and the TCRdb table lists in-frame clones only, not all of them. The table includes 75,000 to 85,000 clones, around 90% detected once. Material for sequencing was peripheral blood. The receptors derive from a human donor in a cohort sampled during active COVID-19. Both conserved end residues are part of each CDR3. Fields, in order: D gene, clone size, V gene, J gene, CDR3 protein, CDR3 DNA. The D gene is left open where the match is weak. Only some rows state a clone size, as once, few, many or a class for expanded clones.

D: .; size: .; V: TRBV30; J: TRBJ2-5; CDR3: CAWRETGASVKTQYF; DNA: TGTGCCTGGAGGGAAACCGGGGCTAGCGTAAAGACCCAGTACTTC
D: .; size: once; V: TRBV7-2; J: TRBJ2-7; CDR3: CASSLGGPSYEQYF; DNA: TGTGCCAGCAGCTTAGGAGGGCCCTCCTACGAGCAGTACTTC
D: TRBD2; size: .; V: TRBV10-3; J: TRBJ2-1; CDR3: CAISTSGVYNEQFF; DNA: TGTGCCATCAGTACTAGCGGGGTTTACAATGAGCAGTTCTTC
D: .; size: .; V: TRBV6-2/TRBV6-3; J: TRBJ2-2; CDR3: CASSQLANTGELFF; DNA: TGTGCCAGCAGTCAACTAGCGAACACCGGGGAGCTGTTTTTT
D: TRBD1; size: .; V: TRBV5-4; J: TRBJ1-6; CDR3: CASSLRDRGQSPLHF; DNA: TGTGCCAGCAGCTTGCGAGACAGGGGTCAGTCACCCCTCCACTTT
D: .; size: .; V: TRBV11-2; J: TRBJ1-5; CDR3: CASSLTGSGNQPQHF; DNA: TGTGCCAGCAGCTTAACAGGGTCGGGCAATCAGCCCCAGCATTTT
D: .; size: .; V: TRBV18; J: TRBJ2-5; CDR3: CASSPSAGRQETQYF; DNA: TGTGCCAGCTCACCATCTGCGGGACGGCAAGAGACCCAGTACTTC
D: TRBD2; size: .; V: TRBV12-5; J: TRBJ2-1; CDR3: CASADSGGDEQFF; DNA: TGTGCTAGTGCCGACTCTGGGGGGGATGAGCAGTTCTTC
D: .; size: .; V: TRBV5-1; J: TRBJ2-4; CDR3: CASSLAQGRDIQYF; DNA: TGCGCCAGCAGCTTGGCCCAGGGTAGGGACATTCAGTACTTC
D: .; size: .; V: TRBV5-1; J: TRBJ1-1; CDR3: CASGEGTTTTEAFF; DNA: TGCGCCAGCGGAGAAGGGACAACCACCACTGAAGCTTTCTTT
D: .; size: few; V: TRBV6-4; J: TRBJ2-2; CDR3: CASSYTGATGELFF; DNA: TGTGCCAGCAGTTATACAGGCGCCACCGGGGAGCTGTTTTTT
D: TRBD2; size: .; V: TRBV11-2; J: TRBJ2-5; CDR3: CASSLGGGLRETQYF; DNA: TGTGCCAGCAGCTTGGGGGGGGGACTACGAGAGACCCAGTACTTC
D: .; size: .; V: TRBV28; J: TRBJ1-2; CDR3: CASSPGGTGYTF; DNA: TGTGCCAGCAGTCCGGGGGGTACTGGCTACACCTTC
D: TRBD1; size: .; V: TRBV2; J: TRBJ1-1; CDR3: CASREGQTRRTAFF; DNA: TGTGCCAGCAGGGAGGGACAGACAAGGAGGACGGCTTTCTTT
D: .; size: few; V: TRBV6-7; J: TRBJ2-7; CDR3: CASSYSAHFQPYEQYF; DNA: TGTGCCAGCAGTTACTCGGCCCATTTCCAACCCTACGAGCAGTACTTC
D: TRBD1; size: .; V: TRBV11-1; J: TRBJ1-2; CDR3: CASSPDRNYGYTF; DNA: TGTGCCAGCAGCCCGGACAGGAACTATGGCTACACCTTC
D: .; size: .; V: TRBV6-5; J: TRBJ1-6; CDR3: CASSTMTRSPSPLHF; DNA: TGTGCCAGCAGTACAATGACAAGATCTCCTTCACCCCTCCACTTT
D: TRBD2; size: .; V: TRBV9; J: TRBJ2-5; CDR3: CASSVSGSAPQYF; DNA: TGTGCCAGCAGCGTGAGCGGGAGTGCGCCCCAGTACTTC
D: .; size: .; V: TRBV2; J: TRBJ1-5; CDR3: CASSEVGKHQPQHF; DNA: TGTGCCAGCAGTGAAGTCGGGAAGCATCAGCCCCAGCATTTT
D: .; size: .; V: TRBV29-1; J: TRBJ2-5; CDR3: CSVGSIQETQYF; DNA: TGCAGCGTTGGCAGTATCCAAGAGACCCAGTACTTC
D: TRBD2; size: .; V: TRBV5-4; J: TRBJ2-5; CDR3: CASSLTSAQETQYF; DNA: TGTGCCAGCAGCTTGACTAGCGCCCAAGAGACCCAGTACTTC
D: TRBD1; size: .; V: TRBV10-3; J: TRBJ2-1; CDR3: CAISRDRSDEQFF; DNA: TGTGCCATCAGCAGGGACAGAAGCGATGAGCAGTTCTTC
D: TRBD2; size: .; V: TRBV28; J: TRBJ2-5; CDR3: CASSKLAGGAQYF; DNA: TGTGCCAGCAGTAAACTAGCGGGAGGGGCCCAGTACTTC
D: .; size: medium-sized; V: TRBV19; J: TRBJ2-1; CDR3: CASSIGANEQFF; DNA: TGTGCCAGTAGTATAGGGGCCAATGAGCAGTTCTTC
D: .; size: .; V: TRBV7-3; J: TRBJ2-1; CDR3: CASSQEGAPAYNEQFF; DNA: TGTGCCAGCAGCCAGGAAGGGGCCCCAGCCTACAATGAGCAGTTCTTC
D: .; size: .; V: TRBV9; J: TRBJ1-2; CDR3: CASSSTGRTNYGYTF; DNA: TGTGCCAGCAGCTCAACAGGGCGGACTAACTATGGCTACACCTTC
D: .; size: .; V: TRBV5-6; J: TRBJ2-3; CDR3: CASSLVAADTQYF; DNA: TGTGCCAGCAGCTTGGTTGCGGCAGATACGCAGTATTTT
D: TRBD1; size: once; V: TRBV5-1; J: TRBJ1-1; CDR3: CASRGTGGWAEAFF; DNA: TGCGCCAGCAGGGGGACAGGGGGCTGGGCTGAAGCTTTCTTT
D: .; size: .; V: TRBV4-3; J: TRBJ1-2; CDR3: CASSQDVTAYYGYTF; DNA: TGCGCCAGCAGCCAAGATGTCACAGCCTACTATGGCTACACCTTC
D: TRBD1; size: once; V: TRBV7-2; J: TRBJ1-2; CDR3: CASSLGQGYGYTF; DNA: TGTGCCAGCAGCTTAGGACAGGGCTATGGCTACACCTTC
D: .; size: few; V: TRBV2; J: TRBJ1-3; CDR3: CASSEGGLGSGNTIYF; DNA: TGTGCCAGCAGTGAGGGGGGACTAGGCTCTGGAAACACCATATATTTT
D: .; size: .; V: TRBV28; J: TRBJ1-2; CDR3: CAITGPPTYGYTF; DNA: TGTGCCATAACAGGCCCCCCAACCTATGGCTACACCTTC
D: .; size: .; V: TRBV7-3; J: TRBJ1-6; CDR3: CASSLEQGGSPLHF; DNA: TGTGCCAGCAGCTTAGAACAGGGAGGGTCACCCCTCCACTTT
D: TRBD2; size: .; V: TRBV2; J: TRBJ2-3; CDR3: CASRHGASGLHYTDTQYF; DNA: TGTGCCAGCAGACATGGGGCTAGCGGGCTTCATTACACAGATACGCAGTATTTT
D: TRBD1; size: .; V: TRBV18; J: TRBJ2-1; CDR3: CASSPSGTGSYNEQFF; DNA: TGTGCCAGCTCACCATCCGGGACAGGTTCCTACAATGAGCAGTTCTTC
D: .; size: .; V: TRBV24-1; J: TRBJ2-6; CDR3: CATSRSGTGANVLTF; DNA: TGTGCCACCAGTCGTTCAGGGACAGGGGCCAACGTCCTGACTTTC
D: TRBD2; size: .; V: TRBV7-6; J: TRBJ2-7; CDR3: CASSLGGAGGGYEQYF; DNA: TGTGCCAGCAGCTTAGGAGGAGCGGGAGGAGGGTACGAGCAGTACTTC
D: .; size: .; V: TRBV2; J: TRBJ2-7; CDR3: CASRGRNSYEQYF; DNA: TGTGCCAGCAGGGGCCGAAACTCCTACGAGCAGTACTTC
D: .; size: few; V: TRBV6-1; J: TRBJ2-1; CDR3: CASSENRVTFKFF; DNA: TGTGCCAGCAGTGAAAACAGGGTGACCTTTAAGTTCTTC
D: .; size: .; V: TRBV5-1; J: TRBJ2-3; CDR3: CASSFDSADTQYF; DNA: TGCGCCAGCAGCTTCGACAGCGCAGATACGCAGTATTTT
D: .; size: .; V: TRBV3-1/TRBV3-2; J: TRBJ2-3; CDR3: CASSQAASEADTQYF; DNA: TGTGCCAGCAGCCAAGCGGCTAGCGAGGCAGATACGCAGTATTTT
D: TRBD1; size: .; V: TRBV2; J: TRBJ1-2; CDR3: CASRGDSRNYGYTF; DNA: TGTGCCAGCAGGGGGGACAGCCGGAACTATGGCTACACCTTC